This T cell receptor beta chain was captured by sequencing in a study of human T cells and chemical hapten exposure. CDR3 size: 14 residues. Germline-derived CDR1 and CDR2 are DFQATT and SNEGSKA (reference sequence). V shed 4 bases and J shed 2 bases, with 15 bases lying between them. Broader study findings: TCRs whose frequency exceeded 1 in 1000 remained the same following DPC sensitization.

Noted time point: patch test 2, 6 weeks after DPC sensitization. Treatment reported: therapeutic diphenylcyclopropenone sensitization with weekly scalp DPC. The sample holds many counts of this clonotype. The antigen is unknown. One entry per CDR3 protein results from TCRdb running MiXCR on the RACE reads. The data hold under 100,000 distinct CDR3 sequences, with around 10% observed a single time. The chain recombines TRBV20-1 with TRBJ2-7; D might be TRBD1 or TRBD2, each matching 5 bases. The source was whole blood, collected in connection with sensitization to the hapten diphenylcyclopropenone (DPC). The sequence derives from a woman aged 40 to 55 with alopecia areata. Some clones in this sample may be carry-over from other donors' samples. The CDR3 region is CSATRGASAYEQYF. CDR3 nucleotides: TGCAGTGCTACCCGGGGCGCGTCCGCCTACGAGCAGTACTTC.